Below are 13 T cell receptor beta chains sequenced from a single sample in a study of T-cell reconstitution after alpha-beta-depleted transplantation in children. Molecular barcoding with unique molecular identifiers was used for the TCRbeta library. From the PCR reads, TCRdb called clonotypes with MiXCR, one entry per CDR3 protein. The sample shows about 610,000 distinct CDR3 sequences, over 9.5% of them seen only once. The input for sequencing was PBMCs from the stem cell graft donor, taken from the stem cell graft. The receptors were gathered from a human donor who donated a stem cell graft to a child with acute myeloid leukemia.

This clonotype was seen many times. V usage is TRBV5-1 and J usage is TRBJ2-2; TRBD2 aligns across 9 bases. Germline V lookup: CDR1 SGHRS, CDR2 YFSETQ. The V and J ends lost 3 bases and 4 bases, in that order; junction bases with no gene match: 7. This CDR3 comprises 16 residues. In nucleotides, the CDR3 is TGCGCCAGCAGCTACGAAGGACTAGCGAGCACCGGGGAGCTGTTTTTT. This gives the protein CASSYEGLASTGELFF.

This clonotype was picked up many times. This chain joins TRBV29-1 and TRBJ2-2; possibly TRBD2 for D (5 bases). CDR3 length: 16 residues. Germline assignment: CDR1 SQVTM and CDR2 ANQGSEA. The V and J ends lost 6 bases and 3 bases respectively, with 20 bases between them. CDR3 residues: CSVSGHSPGYTGELFF. The CDR3 DNA sequence: TGCAGCGTCTCCGGCCACTCTCCGGGATACACCGGGGAGCTGTTTTTT.

The chain employs TRBV29-1 and TRBJ1-2, with D unresolved. The CDR3 contains 13 residues. Germline assignment: CDR1 SQVTM and CDR2 ANQGSEA. V dropped 3 bases and J dropped 5 bases, with 13 bases sitting between them. The CDR3 nucleotides are TGCAGCGTTGACGACAAGATAGGGTATGGCTACACCTTC. It codes for CSVDDKIGYGYTF.

This clonotype was seen a handful of times. This chain's CDR3 is CATSDVAGYNTGELFF. CDR3 nucleotide sequence: TGTGCCACCAGTGATGTTGCGGGATACAACACCGGGGAGCTGTTTTTT. This chain joins TRBV24-1 and TRBJ2-2; TRBD2 is a possible D gene (6 bases). The CDR3 consists of 16 residues. Between the trimmed V and J ends, which lost 3 bases and 2 bases, there was a span of 12 bases. Germline loops: CDR1 KGHDR, CDR2 SFDVKD.

At least ten counts were recorded for this clonotype. A junction boundary mismatches the germline segment, possibly from a read error. The genes are TRBV7-7 and TRBJ2-1; a weak D match, TRBD2 (5 bases). This CDR3 comprises 19 residues. Germline values: CDR1 SSHAT, CDR2 FNYEAQ (reference sequence). This CDR3 is CASSLRSLFPGSGNNEQFF. DNA of the CDR3: TGTGCTAGCAGCTTAAGGAGTTTGTTCCCGGGGTCGGGAAACAATGAGCAGTTCTTC.

The chain has TRBV12-5 and TRBJ2-2, with no clear D. The length of the CDR3 is 16 residues. CDR1 LGHNT and CDR2 FRNRAP come from the germline V gene. The V end was cut by 0 bases, the J end by 6 bases, with 14 bases between. The CDR3 protein is CASGLVRGSQAGELFF. The CDR3 DNA follows: TGTGCTAGTGGTTTGGTACGCGGTTCCCAGGCCGGGGAGCTGTTTTTT.

V and J are TRBV30 and TRBJ2-1; 9 bases are shared with TRBD2. Trimming took 2 bases from V and 2 from J; bases not matched to a gene: 4. The CDR3 spans 15 residues. Germline V gene lookup returns CDR1 GTSNPN and CDR2 SVGIG (reference sequence). The CDR3 sequence is CAWSWVAGAYNEQFF. The CDR3, as DNA: TGTGCCTGGAGTTGGGTAGCGGGAGCCTACAATGAGCAGTTCTTC. Full variable domain (missing parts from reference TRBV30 and TRBJ2-1): SQTIHQWPATLVQPVGSPLSLECTVEGTSNPNLYWYRQAAGRGLQLLFYSVGIGQISSEVPQNLSASRPQDRQFILSSKKLLLSDSGFYLCAWSWVAGAYNEQFFGPGTRLTVL.

This clonotype was observed many times. The chain recombines TRBV28 with TRBJ1-1, with D possibly TRBD1 on 5 matching bases. V lost 6 bases and J 6 bases, leaving 23 bases between the germline ends. Germline V CDR1 and CDR2: MDHEN, SYDVKM. The CDR3 has 16 amino acids. DNA of the CDR3: TGTGCCAGCAGCCCGTGGCTGAGGGGTCTAACTCCTGAAGCTTTCTTT. It specifies CASSPWLRGLTPEAFF. Supplemented by reference TRBV28 and TRBJ1-1, the full variable domain reads DVKVTQSSRYLVKRTGEKVFLECVQDMDHENMFWYRQDPGLGLRLIYFSYDVKMKEKGDIPEGYSVSREKKERFSLILESASTNQTSMYLCASSPWLRGLTPEAFFGQGTRLTVV.

As concerns this clonotype: A read error may be the cause here, since a much bigger clone is one base away. The rearrangement joins TRBV29-1 to TRBJ2-7; TRBD2 matches at 9 bases. The CDR3 covers 13 residues. Germline V gives CDR1 SQVTM, CDR2 ANQGSEA. CDR3 nucleotides: TGCAGCGTCATCCTAGCGGGGTCCTACGGGCAGTACTTC. It is translated as CSVILAGSYGQYF.

This clonotype has a handful of counts. The CDR3 DNA reads TGCGCCAGCAGCTTGAACGTGGCGACAGGAAAAGAGACCCAGTACTTC. This encodes CASSLNVATGKETQYF. This rearrangement joins TRBV5-1 to TRBJ2-5; D possibly corresponds to TRBD1 (6 bases). Trimming removed 1 base from V and 3 bases from J, with 16 bases in between. Per germline, CDR1 SGHRS and CDR2 YFSETQ. This CDR3 contains 16 residues.

There are a few counts of this clonotype. The DNA for the CDR3 is TGCAGCGTTGAAGATTGGGGCAGGGCTATGAACACTGAAGCTTTCTTT. It codes for CSVEDWGRAMNTEAFF. V gene TRBV29-1 combines with J gene TRBJ1-1, with D possibly being TRBD1 (5 bases). Germline V gene sequence: CDR1 SQVTM, CDR2 ANQGSEA. Trimming stripped 0 bases from V and 0 bases from J, with 14 bases between. The CDR3 has 16 residues.

V and J are TRBV28 and TRBJ2-2; D is undetermined. The CDR3 is 14 residues long. V lost 3 bases and J 6 bases, leaving 11 bases between the germline ends. CDR1 is MDHEN and CDR2 is SYDVKM in the germline V gene. DNA for the CDR3: TGTGCCAGCAGTTTCCGTAGGATGGCCGGGGAGCTGTTTTTT. As protein: CASSFRRMAGELFF.

The table lists this clonotype with a few counts. The V call is TRBV20-1, the J call TRBJ2-1; tentatively, D is TRBD1 or TRBD2 (6 bases each). CDR1 is DFQATT and CDR2 is SNEGSKA in the germline V gene (reference sequence). The CDR3 length is 14 residues. The V end lost 3 bases, the J end lost 7 bases, and 16 bases lay between the germline ends. The CDR3 bases are TGCAGTGCTAGTATCGTGGGGGGCCGGAATGAGCAGTTCTTC. Translation gives CSASIVGGRNEQFF.